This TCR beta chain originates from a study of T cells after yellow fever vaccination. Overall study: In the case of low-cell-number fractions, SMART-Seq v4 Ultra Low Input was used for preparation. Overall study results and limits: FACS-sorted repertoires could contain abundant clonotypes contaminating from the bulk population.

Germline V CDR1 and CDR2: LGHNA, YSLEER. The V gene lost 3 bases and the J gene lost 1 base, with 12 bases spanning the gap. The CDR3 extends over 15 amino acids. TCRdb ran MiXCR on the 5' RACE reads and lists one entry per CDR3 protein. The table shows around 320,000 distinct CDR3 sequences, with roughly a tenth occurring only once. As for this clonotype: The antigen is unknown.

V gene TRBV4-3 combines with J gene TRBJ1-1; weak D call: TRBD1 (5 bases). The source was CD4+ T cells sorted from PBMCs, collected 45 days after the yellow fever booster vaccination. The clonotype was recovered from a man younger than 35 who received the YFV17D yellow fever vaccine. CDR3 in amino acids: CASSHTGRGNTEAFF. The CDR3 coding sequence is TGCGCCAGCAGCCACACCGGGAGGGGGAACACTGAAGCTTTCTTT.